Each of the 22 T cell receptor beta chains below was sequenced from the same sample in a study of monozygotic twins with inflammatory bowel disease. For each CDR3 protein, TCRdb gives one entry from its re-call of the 5' RACE reads, without DNA. The table for this sample gives hundreds of thousands of distinct CDR3 sequences. Sample: blood. The receptors come from a human donor with ulcerative colitis or Crohn's disease, or a healthy co-twin of an affected twin (not recorded which).

The chain combines TRBV5-5 with TRBJ1-1. The CDR3 spans 15 residues. Germline CDR1 reads SGHKS; CDR2 reads YYEKEE (reference sequence). The CDR3 sequence: CASSFERRKGTEAFF.

This sequence joins TRBV28 and TRBJ2-7. Germline CDR1 and CDR2: MDHEN and SYDVKM. This CDR3 spans 11 amino acids. The CDR3 region is CASSILYVQYF.

The chain has TRBV28 and TRBJ2-1; without DNA, the TCRdb call of TRBD2 cannot be checked. Germline V gives CDR1 MDHEN, CDR2 SYDVKM. The CDR3 length is 13 residues. The CDR3 sequence is CASNLVPYNEQFF. Using reference TRBV28 and TRBJ2-1 for the parts outside the CDR3, the full variable domain is DVKVTQSSRYLVKRTGEKVFLECVQDMDHENMFWYRQDPGLGLRLIYFSYDVKMKEKGDIPEGYSVSREKKERFSLILESASTNQTSMYLCASNLVPYNEQFFGPGTRLTVL.

Here the CDR3 reads CSARLLDANTGELFF. V and J are TRBV20-1 and TRBJ2-2; there is no DNA to check the TCRdb D call of TRBD2. The CDR3 is 15 amino acids. From germline, CDR1 is DFQATT and CDR2 SNEGSKA (reference sequence).

The J gene is TRBJ2-1, the V gene TRBV5-6; TCRdb picks TRBD1, but there is no DNA to check that call. CDR1 SGHDT and CDR2 YYEEEE come from the germline V gene. The CDR3 runs to 13 residues. The CDR3 loop is CASSLVRGNEQFF. Together with reference TRBV5-6 and TRBJ2-1, the CDR3 gives the full variable domain: DAGVTQSPTHLIKTRGQQVTLRCSPKSGHDTVSWYQQALGQGPQFIFQYYEEEERQRGNFPDRFSGHQFPNYSSELNVNALLLGDSALYLCASSLVRGNEQFFGPGTRLTVL.

V and J are TRBV5-1 and TRBJ2-3. Germline V gives CDR1 SGHRS, CDR2 YFSETQ. The length of the CDR3 is 14 residues. CDR3 residues: CASSLERDTDTQYF.

This chain connects TRBV5-1 to TRBJ2-1; TCRdb gives TRBD1 as the D gene, but with no DNA this cannot be confirmed. The CDR3 is 11 residues long. Germline CDR1 SGHRS, CDR2 YFSETQ. The CDR3 loop is CASLGETGQFF.

The chain is built from TRBV5-1 and TRBJ2-1. Germline V lookup: CDR1 SGHRS, CDR2 YFSETQ. CDR3 length: 11 residues. The CDR3 reads CASSLWYEQFF.

The V call is TRBV7-9, the J call TRBJ1-2; the D call of TRBD1 rests on TCRdb alone, since no DNA is present to check it. CDR1 and CDR2 (germline): SEHNR, FQNEAQ (reference sequence). This CDR3 has 17 residues. The CDR3 protein is CASSRSRGPGQGNGYTF. Based on the CDR3 plus reference TRBV7-9 and TRBJ1-2, the full variable domain is DTGVSQNPRHKITKRGQNVTFRCDPISEHNRLYWYRQTLGQGPEFLTYFQNEAQLEKSRLLSDRFSAERPKGSFSTLEIQRTEQGDSAMYLCASSRSRGPGQGNGYTFGSGTRLTVV.

J is TRBJ2-2 and V is TRBV18. Germline values: CDR1 KGHSH, CDR2 LQKENI. The CDR3 is 13 amino acids. The CDR3 spells CASSPQSTGELFF. The full variable domain, its missing parts supplied by reference TRBV18 and TRBJ2-2, is NAGVMQNPRHLVRRRGQEARLRCSPMKGHSHVYWYRQLPEEGLKFMVYLQKENIIDESGMPKERFSAEFPKEGPSILRIQQVVRGDSAAYFCASSPQSTGELFFGEGSRLTVL.

The chain carries TRBV20-1 and TRBJ1-2; TCRdb's D call, TRBD1, is unchecked because there is no DNA. The CDR3 runs to 13 residues. Looked up from germline, CDR1 is DFQATT and CDR2 is SNEGSKA (reference sequence). The CDR3 protein is CSAMAGEDYGYTF.

The chain joins TRBV7-2 to TRBJ2-2; no DNA is available, so the TRBD2 call from TCRdb remains unchecked. The CDR3 has 14 amino acids. Per germline, CDR1 SGHTA and CDR2 FQGNSA. The CDR3 protein is CASSLGGGAGELFF.

This chain uses TRBV5-1 with TRBJ2-5; TCRdb gives TRBD1 as the D gene, but with no DNA this cannot be confirmed. This CDR3 has 15 residues. Germline CDR1 reads SGHRS; CDR2 reads YFSETQ. This CDR3 is CASSLEQGAWETQYF.

The chain links TRBV7-9 to TRBJ2-4; TCRdb indicates TRBD2, and absent DNA this call remains unverified. The CDR3 has 16 residues. CDR1 and CDR2 (germline): SEHNR, FQNEAQ (reference sequence). CDR3 residues: CASSLATGGGSNIQYF.

This chain uses TRBV7-9 with TRBJ2-2; absent DNA, TCRdb's TRBD1 call cannot be checked. Germline lookup yields CDR1 SEHNR and CDR2 FQNEAQ (reference sequence). The CDR3 runs to 16 residues. The CDR3 region is CASSPGRGANTGELFF.

The chain couples TRBV7-2 to TRBJ2-2; the TRBD2 assignment by TCRdb is unverifiable without DNA. Germline V gene sequence: CDR1 SGHTA, CDR2 FQGNSA. This CDR3 is built from 14 residues. CDR3 protein: CASSTGRGGGELFF.

CDR3 sequence reads: CSAIYNVQETQYF. The chain carries TRBV20-1 and TRBJ2-5. CDR3 length: 13 amino acids. Germline loops: CDR1 DFQATT, CDR2 SNEGSKA (reference sequence).

The chain joins TRBV21-1 to TRBJ2-5; there is no DNA to check the TCRdb D call of TRBD2. TRBV21-1 corresponds to a pseudogene. The CDR3 extends over 17 amino acids. The CDR3 loop reads CASSKMEGGTWGETQYF.

The CDR3 reads CASSPRGSGSLNEQFF. The gene calls are TRBV28 and TRBJ2-1; TCRdb outputs TRBD2, but without DNA this stays unchecked. In germline, CDR1 is MDHEN, CDR2 SYDVKM. The CDR3 sequence is 16 residues long.

V gene TRBV7-2 combines with J gene TRBJ2-1; TCRdb picks TRBD1, but there is no DNA to check that call. The CDR3 loop spans 16 amino acids. CDR1 is SGHTA and CDR2 is FQGNSA in the germline V gene. The CDR3 is CASSFTPGASKNEQFF. The full variable domain, its missing parts supplied by reference TRBV7-2 and TRBJ2-1, is GAGVSQSPSNKVTEKGKDVELRCDPISGHTALYWYRQSLGQGLEFLIYFQGNSAPDKSGLPSDRFSAERTGGSVSTLTIQRTQQEDSAVYLCASSFTPGASKNEQFFGPGTRLTVL.

The V and J genes are TRBV7-2 and TRBJ2-3; absent DNA, TCRdb's TRBD1 call cannot be checked. This CDR3 spans 13 amino acids. CDR1 and CDR2 from the germline V gene are SGHTA and FQGNSA. CDR3 in amino acids: CASRRDYTDTQYF.

The chain has TRBV29-1 and TRBJ2-1; the TCRdb call, TRBD2, lacks DNA for checking. The CDR3 extends over 13 amino acids. Germline loops: CDR1 SQVTM, CDR2 ANQGSEA. This chain's CDR3 is CSATGLAMGEQFF.